Below are 18 T cell receptor beta chains sequenced from a single sample in a study of T cell changes during pregnancy in multiple sclerosis (dated by TCRdb to between 2017 and 2020). Receptor amplification or capture employed the immunoSEQ multiplex PCR assay. Entries here come from immuneACCESS through TCRdb and include only in-frame sequences with V and J called. Some clones fail to appear in such tables; in the studies checked, an unresolved V gene covers under half of the shortfall, and the cause of the remainder is unknown. The sample table contains roughly 52,000 clones; only one count was recorded for 90% to 95% of them. The ten top clones hold about 3.2% of the sample. Sequenced material: CD8+ T cells from peripheral blood mononuclear cells, taken in the third trimester of pregnancy. These receptors all stem from a female donor with multiple sclerosis, enrolled in a pregnancy study.

The chain couples TRBV5-1 to TRBJ2-2; D is perhaps TRBD1 (5 bases). This CDR3 contains 16 residues. Trimming took 2 bases from V and 0 from J, leaving 11 bases between them. Germline assignment: CDR1 SGHRS and CDR2 YFSETQ. The CDR3 loop is CASSFWGSSNTGELFF. The CDR3 DNA reads TGCGCCAGCAGCTTCTGGGGCAGCTCGAACACCGGGGAGCTGTTTTTT.

The chain uses TRBV21-1 and TRBJ1-1; the D call TRBD1 from the table was never checked on the DNA. TRBV21-1 is a listed pseudogene. This CDR3 is 13 amino acids long. CDR3: CARRDRGNTEAFF. CDR3 DNA sequence: TGTGCCAGAAGAGACAGGGGGAACACTGAAGCTTTCTTT.

The CDR3 region has the DNA TGCAGCGTTGACGGTGAATGGGCGAAGCAGTTCTTC. This encodes CSVDGEWAKQFF. The rearrangement links TRBV29-1 to TRBJ2-1, with D hard to call. CDR3 size: 12 residues. The germline V and J ends were trimmed by 3 bases and 11 bases, with 14 bases remaining between them. The germline CDR1 and CDR2 sequences are SQVTM and ANQGSEA.

The chain couples TRBV4-3 to TRBJ2-2; 10 bases are a match to TRBD2. Germline values: CDR1 LGHNA, CDR2 YSLEER. V gave up 0 bases and J gave up 4 bases; unmatched junction bases: 17. The CDR3 is made up of 21 amino acids. CDR3 nucleotides: TGCGCCAGCAGCCAAGATTGGTACAGGACCGGACTAGCGGAACCCACCGGGGAGCTGTTTTTT. Residues: CASSQDWYRTGLAEPTGELFF.

The genes are TRBV27 and TRBJ1-2; a possible D gene is TRBD1 (6 bases). This CDR3 comprises 13 residues. Germline V gene lookup returns CDR1 MNHEY and CDR2 SMNVEV (reference sequence). V gave up 2 bases and J gave up 2 bases, with 6 bases separating them. The CDR3 reads CASSLTGNYGYTF. The CDR3 DNA is TGTGCCAGCAGTTTAACAGGGAACTATGGCTACACCTTC.

The CDR3 region is CASSAWTSGRPEQYF. The CDR3 DNA reads TGTGCCAGTAGTGCCTGGACTAGCGGGAGGCCGGAGCAGTACTTC. This chain joins TRBV19 and TRBJ2-7; TRBD2 matches 14 bases. CDR1 LNHDA and CDR2 SQIVND come from the germline V gene (reference sequence). The V segment lost 5 bases and the J segment 7 bases; nucleotides outside the gene matches: 7. This CDR3 has 15 residues.

The chain has TRBV6-1 and TRBJ2-1, with 12 bases aligning to TRBD2. This CDR3 comprises 18 residues. The ends lost 0 bases at V and 4 bases at J; junction bases unmatched: 7. Per germline, CDR1 MNHNS and CDR2 SASEGT. The chain's CDR3 is CASSEAQTSGSPYNEQFF. Written as DNA, the CDR3 is TGTGCCAGCAGTGAAGCGCAGACTAGCGGGAGTCCTTACAATGAGCAGTTCTTC.

V usage is TRBV19 and J usage is TRBJ1-2, with D tentatively TRBD1 (5 bases). The CDR3 contains 13 residues. V was clipped by 2 bases and J by 2 bases, with 6 bases between them. Germline values: CDR1 LNHDA, CDR2 SQIVND (reference sequence). The CDR3 DNA sequence: TGTGCCAGTAGTATACCAGGGAACTATGGCTACACCTTC. The encoded protein is CASSIPGNYGYTF.

This clone was recorded only once. V usage is TRBV14 and J usage is TRBJ1-1; 8 bases align to TRBD1. Germline V CDR1 and CDR2: SGHDN, FVKESK. The CDR3 is 13 amino acids. V was pared by 3 bases and J by 8 bases, with 5 bases of the junction left unmatched. In DNA, the CDR3 is TGTGCCAGCAGCCAGCCGGGACAGGTAGAAGCTTTCTTT. It translates to CASSQPGQVEAFF.

As DNA, the CDR3 is TGTGCCAGCAGAAATCCGGGACTAGCGGATTATGAGCAGTTCTTC. Translated: CASRNPGLADYEQFF. The chain has TRBV6-5 and TRBJ2-1; 11 bases map to TRBD2. The V segment lost 6 bases and the J segment 8 bases; nucleotides outside the gene matches: 9. Germline V lookup: CDR1 MNHEY, CDR2 SVGAGI. This CDR3 is 15 amino acids long.

The gene calls are TRBV4-3 and TRBJ1-1; 9 positions match TRBD1. The CDR3 extends over 15 amino acids. V gave up 4 bases and J gave up 4 bases; unmatched junction bases: 7. The V gene's germline CDR1 is LGHNA and CDR2 YSLEER. CDR3 residues: CASSPDRGPTTEAFF. Written as DNA, the CDR3 is TGCGCCAGCAGCCCGGACAGGGGCCCGACCACTGAAGCTTTCTTT.

The chain joins TRBV6-5 to TRBJ2-5; 7 bases map to TRBD1. The CDR3 runs 15 residues. Trimming removed 5 bases from V and 2 bases from J; junction bases left unmatched: 8. Looked up from germline, CDR1 is MNHEY and CDR2 is SVGAGI. The CDR3 loop is CASSRSGGTQETQYF. The DNA of the CDR3 is TGTGCCAGCAGTCGCTCAGGGGGAACTCAAGAGACCCAGTACTTC.

The rearrangement links TRBV27 to TRBJ1-2, with unresolved D. The CDR3 totals 12 residues. Germline-derived CDR1 and CDR2 are MNHEY and SMNVEV (reference sequence). V lost 5 bases to trimming and J lost 1 base, with 5 bases between them. The CDR3 DNA is TGTGCCAGCAGTCCTAATAACTATGGCTACACCTTC. Amino acid sequence: CASSPNNYGYTF.

This chain connects TRBV6-5 to TRBJ2-1; D is possibly TRBD2 (7 bases). Germline CDR1 and CDR2: MNHEY and SVGAGI. CDR3 length equals 16 residues. V gave up 2 bases and J gave up 8 bases, with 19 bases separating them. The CDR3: CASSYILTAGADEQFF. CDR3 nucleotides: TGTGCCAGCAGTTACATCTTGACGGCGGGGGCAGATGAGCAGTTCTTC.

The rearrangement joins TRBV6-4 to TRBJ2-3; possible D gene TRBD2, 5 bases. The CDR3 has 16 amino acids. V lost 5 bases and J 2 bases, leaving 17 bases between the germline ends. In germline, CDR1 is MRHNA, CDR2 SNTAGT. CDR3 residues: CASSKVAGSYTDTQYF. The CDR3 nucleotides are TGTGCCAGCAGTAAGGTTGCGGGCTCCTACACAGATACGCAGTATTTT.

V gene TRBV7-9 combines with J gene TRBJ2-7, with 13 bases that match TRBD2. This CDR3 has 17 residues. Germline loops: CDR1 SEHNR, CDR2 FQNEAQ (reference sequence). The V and J ends lost 5 bases and 3 bases, in that order; junction bases with no gene match: 10. This CDR3 is CASSPGTSGIGFYEQYF. The CDR3, as DNA: TGTGCCAGCAGCCCAGGGACTAGCGGGATCGGTTTCTACGAGCAGTACTTC.

The chain carries TRBV7-7 and TRBJ2-5, with TRBD2 as a possible D gene (6 bases). Germline CDR1 is SSHAT and CDR2 is FNYEAQ (reference sequence). The CDR3 is 15 amino acids. V was pared by 1 base and J by 1 base, with 10 bases between. This CDR3 reads CASSLEGGTQETQYF. CDR3 in DNA: TGTGCCAGCAGCTTAGAAGGCGGGACCCAAGAGACCCAGTACTTC.

This clone has only one observation. The gene calls are TRBV6-1 and TRBJ2-7; D may be TRBD1 (6 bases). Per the germline V gene, CDR1 is MNHNS and CDR2 is SASEGT. The CDR3 has 13 amino acids. Trimming stripped 2 bases from V and 2 bases from J, with 7 bases between. In DNA, the CDR3 is TGTGCCAGCAGTGAACAGGGGACCTACGAGCAGTACTTC. As protein: CASSEQGTYEQYF.